This T cell receptor beta chain was sequenced during a study of identifying expanded T cells in peripheral blood. Findings and limits, study-wide: Across healthy donors, higher total template counts meant significantly greater roughly two-week count variance. Over around two and four weeks, about 15 and 19 clones changed, versus roughly 1.1 between replicates.

No infections or other immune events were documented during collection. The CDR3 length is 14 residues. Trimming cost V 10 bases and J 0 bases, with 15 bases left between them. The germline gives CDR1 MNHEY, CDR2 SVGAGI. Profiling relied on immunoSEQ multiplex PCR, and the TCRdb table lists in-frame clones only, not all of them. The table shows tens of thousands of clones, with around nine tenths occurring only once. Concerning this clone: Antigen: not known.

This receptor was obtained from a person aged 18 to 70 in good health. The sample comprised blood. J is TRBJ1-1 and V is TRBV6-5; TRBD1 might be the D (6 bases). The CDR3 reads CATSRGGLNTEAFF. DNA of the CDR3: TGTGCCACCTCACGGGGGGGCCTGAACACTGAAGCTTTCTTT.